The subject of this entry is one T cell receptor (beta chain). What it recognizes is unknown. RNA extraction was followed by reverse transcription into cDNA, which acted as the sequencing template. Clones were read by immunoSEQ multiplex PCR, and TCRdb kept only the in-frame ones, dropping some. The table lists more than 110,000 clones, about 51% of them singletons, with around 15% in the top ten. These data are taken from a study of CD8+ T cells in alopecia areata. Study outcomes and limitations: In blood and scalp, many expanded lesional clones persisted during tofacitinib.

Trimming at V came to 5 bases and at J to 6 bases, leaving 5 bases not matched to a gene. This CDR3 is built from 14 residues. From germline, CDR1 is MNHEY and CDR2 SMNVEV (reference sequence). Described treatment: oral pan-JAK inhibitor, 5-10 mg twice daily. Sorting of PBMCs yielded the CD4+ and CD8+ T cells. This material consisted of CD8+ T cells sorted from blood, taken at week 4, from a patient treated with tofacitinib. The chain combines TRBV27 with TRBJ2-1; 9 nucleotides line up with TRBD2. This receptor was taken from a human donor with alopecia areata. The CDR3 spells CASSPGGGANEQFF. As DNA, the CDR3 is TGTGCCAGCAGTCCTGGCGGGGGGGCCAATGAGCAGTTCTTC.